The 11 T cell receptor beta chains listed next were all sequenced from one sample in a study of T cells in tuberculosis. Thawed, overnight-rested PBMC were stained with GMM-loaded CD1B tetramer, viability dye and anti-CD3, then sorted. CD1B tetramers were loaded with Rhodococcus equi-derived C32 glucose monomycolate. Clones were read by immunoSEQ multiplex PCR, and TCRdb kept only the in-frame ones, dropping some. The data show roughly 60,000 clones, 81% seen once. Sequenced material: CD1b-GMM tetramer-negative cells sorted from PBMCs. These receptors were obtained from an adult woman with latent tuberculosis.

In the case of this clone: The sample holds other DNA sequences that translate to the same CDR3. The chain employs TRBV7-9 and TRBJ2-7; 7 nucleotides match TRBD1. Germline CDR1 and CDR2: SEHNR and FQNEAQ (reference sequence). The CDR3 is 13 residues long. Unmatched junction bases numbered 2, after V lost 3 bases and J lost 3 bases. The CDR3 bases are TGTGCCAGCAGCTTCCGGGACAGCTACGAGCAGTACTTC. Translation: CASSFRDSYEQYF.

The table lists this clone with a count of one. The same CDR3 can be traced to other DNA sequences in this sample. The rearrangement uses TRBV10-2 and TRBJ2-3; the D gene is possibly TRBD1 (5 bases). The germline V gene encodes CDR1 WSHSY and CDR2 SAAADI. Trimming removed 7 bases at V and 5 bases at J, with 22 bases between. This CDR3 is 16 amino acids long. As DNA, the CDR3 is TGCGCCAGCACTAAAGGGGCTCAGGGTTACGAAGATACGCAGTATTTT. Translation gives CASTKGAQGYEDTQYF.

This sequence joins TRBV29-1 and TRBJ1-2, with TRBD1 matching over 8 bases. Germline loops: CDR1 SQVTM, CDR2 ANQGSEA. This CDR3 comprises 14 residues. Trimming cost V 0 bases and J 8 bases; bases outside gene matches: 8. DNA of the CDR3: TGCAGCGTTGAAGATGACAGGGGAGTATGGGGCTACACCTTC. It encodes CSVEDDRGVWGYTF.

The chain uses TRBV7-9 and TRBJ2-1; the D gene is possibly TRBD2 (8 bases). There are 14 residues in the CDR3. The ends were cut back, 8 bases at V and 7 bases at J, with 18 bases in the middle. Germline assignment: CDR1 SEHNR and CDR2 FQNEAQ (reference sequence). The CDR3 sequence: CASGSGRQGNEQFF. DNA of the CDR3: TGTGCCAGCGGGAGCGGGAGACAGGGTAATGAGCAGTTCTTC.

The V and J genes are TRBV7-9 and TRBJ1-4; 9 bases align to TRBD1. This CDR3 is built from 14 residues. Trimming took 4 bases from V and 6 from J; bases not matched to a gene: 3. Germline CDR1 SEHNR, CDR2 FQNEAQ (reference sequence). CDR3 in amino acids: CASSSGTGHEKLFF. The CDR3 DNA is TGTGCCAGCAGCTCCGGGACAGGGCATGAAAAACTGTTTTTT.

The chain couples TRBV5-1 to TRBJ2-3; TRBD2 matches 12 bases. Germline V gene sequence: CDR1 SGHRS, CDR2 YFSETQ. This CDR3 is 15 amino acids long. The ends lost 5 bases at V and 4 bases at J; junction bases unmatched: 5. In DNA, the CDR3 is TGCGCCAGCAGAACCGGGACTAGCGGGTCAGATACGCAGTATTTT. It is translated as CASRTGTSGSDTQYF.

There are a few counts of this clone. This chain links TRBV5-1 with TRBJ2-7, with 7 bases aligning to TRBD2. This CDR3 region has 15 residues. The germline V gene has CDR1 SGHRS and CDR2 YFSETQ. The V gene end was trimmed by 2 bases and the J gene end by 5 bases; junction bases not matched to a gene: 10. For the CDR3, the DNA is TGCGCCAGCAGCTTTAACCGCGGGAGTCGGCACGAGCAGTACTTC. It translates to CASSFNRGSRHEQYF.

This chain links TRBV28 with TRBJ1-6; 10 bases line up with TRBD1. The CDR3 extends over 13 amino acids. V dropped 6 bases and J dropped 9; count of bases not matched to a gene: 2. Germline CDR1 and CDR2: MDHEN and SYDVKM. The CDR3 here is CASSGTGVSPLHF. DNA for the CDR3: TGTGCCAGCAGCGGGACAGGGGTTTCACCCCTCCACTTT. Complete variable domain (other parts from reference TRBV28 and TRBJ1-6): DVKVTQSSRYLVKRTGEKVFLECVQDMDHENMFWYRQDPGLGLRLIYFSYDVKMKEKGDIPEGYSVSREKKERFSLILESASTNQTSMYLCASSGTGVSPLHFGNGTRLTVT.

The genes are TRBV4-3 and TRBJ1-1, with a tentative D call TRBD1 (6 bases). The V gene lost 0 bases and the J gene lost 4 bases, with 24 bases spanning the gap. The CDR3 covers 19 residues. Germline V gene data show CDR1 as LGHNA and CDR2 as YSLEER. CDR3 in amino acids: CASSQEGAGFGGGITEAFF. The CDR3 DNA is TGCGCCAGCAGCCAAGAGGGGGCAGGGTTTGGCGGTGGGATCACTGAAGCTTTCTTT.

V and J are TRBV21-1 and TRBJ2-5; no DNA check was done on the table's D call, TRBD1. TRBV21-1 is a pseudogene locus. The CDR3 is 14 amino acids. The CDR3: CASSLDRGMETQYF. The CDR3 DNA reads as TGTGCCAGCAGCCTGGACAGGGGGATGGAGACCCAGTACTTC.

This clone appeared a single time. This rearrangement joins TRBV29-1 to TRBJ1-2; TRBD1 agrees at 11 bases. This CDR3 comprises 12 residues. V shed 7 bases, J shed 6 bases, and the junction held 4 bases outside the gene matches. Germline V lookup: CDR1 SQVTM, CDR2 ANQGSEA. The CDR3 reads CSGGTGGDGYTF. The CDR3 DNA is TGCAGCGGGGGGACAGGGGGAGATGGCTACACCTTC.